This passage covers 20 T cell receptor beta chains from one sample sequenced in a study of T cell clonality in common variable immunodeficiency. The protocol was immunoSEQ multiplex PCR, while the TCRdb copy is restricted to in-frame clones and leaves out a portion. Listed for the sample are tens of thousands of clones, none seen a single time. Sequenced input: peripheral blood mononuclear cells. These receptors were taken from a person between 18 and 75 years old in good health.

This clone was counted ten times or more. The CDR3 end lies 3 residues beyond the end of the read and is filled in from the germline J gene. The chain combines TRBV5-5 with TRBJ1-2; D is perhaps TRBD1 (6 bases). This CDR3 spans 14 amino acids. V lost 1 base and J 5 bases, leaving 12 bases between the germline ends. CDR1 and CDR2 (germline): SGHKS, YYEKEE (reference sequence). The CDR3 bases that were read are TGTGCCAGCAGCTTGACAGGGCTTGGGTATGGC. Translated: CASSLTGLGYG. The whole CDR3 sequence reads CASSLTGLGYGYTF.

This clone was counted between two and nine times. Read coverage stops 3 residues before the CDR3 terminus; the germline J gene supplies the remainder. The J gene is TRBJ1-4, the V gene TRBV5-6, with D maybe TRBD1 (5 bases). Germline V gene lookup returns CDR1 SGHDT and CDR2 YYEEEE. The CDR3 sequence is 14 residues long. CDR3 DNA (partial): TGTGCCAGCAGCTTAGCAGGGTTGTATTCACCA. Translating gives CASSLAGLYSP. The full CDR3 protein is CASSLAGLYSPLFF.

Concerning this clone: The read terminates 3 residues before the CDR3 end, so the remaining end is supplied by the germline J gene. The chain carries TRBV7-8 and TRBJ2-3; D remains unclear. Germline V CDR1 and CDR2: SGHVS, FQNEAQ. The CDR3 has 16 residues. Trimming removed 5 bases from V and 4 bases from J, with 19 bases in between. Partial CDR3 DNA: TGTGCCAGCAGCCCCCGACGCCTAGTTGGGTCAGATACG. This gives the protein CASSPRRLVGSDT. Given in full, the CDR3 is CASSPRRLVGSDTQYF.

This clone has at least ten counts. Partial CDR3 DNA: TGTGCCAGTAGTATATTAAGGGGCAATCAGCCC. It codes for CASSILRGNQP. The whole CDR3 region reads CASSILRGNQPQHF. The chain couples TRBV19 to TRBJ1-5, with unresolved D. With the read ending 3 residues before the CDR3 end, the germline J gene is used to fill in that end. The germline V gene has CDR1 LNHDA and CDR2 SQIVND (reference sequence). V was trimmed by 2 bases and J by 2 bases, leaving 7 bases between them. CDR3 size: 14 residues. The whole variable domain, filled in from reference TRBV19 and TRBJ1-5, reads DGGITQSPKYLFRKEGQNVTLSCEQNLNHDAMYWYRQDPGQGLRLIYYSQIVNDFQKGDIAEGYSVSREKKESFPLTVTSAQKNPTAFYLCASSILRGNQPQHFGDGTRLSIL.

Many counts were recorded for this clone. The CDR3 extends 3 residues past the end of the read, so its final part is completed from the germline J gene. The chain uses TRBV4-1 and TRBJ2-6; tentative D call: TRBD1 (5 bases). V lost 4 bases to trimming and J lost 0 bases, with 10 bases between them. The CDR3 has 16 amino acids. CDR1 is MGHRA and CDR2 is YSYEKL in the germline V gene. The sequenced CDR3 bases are TGCGCCAGCAGCCCCGACAGCTACTCTGGGGCCAACGTC. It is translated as CASSPDSYSGANV. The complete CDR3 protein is CASSPDSYSGANVLTF.

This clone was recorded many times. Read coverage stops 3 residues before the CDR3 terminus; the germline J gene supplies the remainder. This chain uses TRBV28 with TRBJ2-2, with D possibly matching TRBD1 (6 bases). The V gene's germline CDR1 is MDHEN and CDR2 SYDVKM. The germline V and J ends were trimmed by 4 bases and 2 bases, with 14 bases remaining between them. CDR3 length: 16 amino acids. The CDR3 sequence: CASSSSGTNNTGELFF. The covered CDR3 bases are TGTGCCAGCAGTTCTTCCGGGACAAACAACACCGGGGAG.

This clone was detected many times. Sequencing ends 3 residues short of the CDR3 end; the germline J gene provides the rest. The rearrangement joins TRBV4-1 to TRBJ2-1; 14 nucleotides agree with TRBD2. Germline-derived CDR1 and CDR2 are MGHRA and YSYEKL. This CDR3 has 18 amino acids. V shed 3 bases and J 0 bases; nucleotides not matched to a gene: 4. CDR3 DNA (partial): TGCGCCAGCAGCCAGACTAGCGGGAGGGCCCCCTCCTACAATGAG. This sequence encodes CASSQTSGRAPSYNE. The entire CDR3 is CASSQTSGRAPSYNEQFF.

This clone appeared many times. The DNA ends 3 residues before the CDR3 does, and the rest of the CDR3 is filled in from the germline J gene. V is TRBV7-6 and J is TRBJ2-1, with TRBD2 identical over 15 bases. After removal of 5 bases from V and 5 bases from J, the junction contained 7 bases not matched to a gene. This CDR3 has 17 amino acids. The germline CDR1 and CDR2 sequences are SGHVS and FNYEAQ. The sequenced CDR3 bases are TGTGCCAGCAGCCCCTGGACTAGCGGGGGGGCCCACAATGAG. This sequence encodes CASSPWTSGGAHNE. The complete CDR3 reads CASSPWTSGGAHNEQFF.

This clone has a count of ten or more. Incomplete CDR3 DNA: TGCGCCAGCAGCTCGGGACTAGCCCCCTACGAG. It specifies CASSSGLAPYE. The whole CDR3 reads CASSSGLAPYEQYF. J is TRBJ2-7 and V is TRBV5-1, with TRBD2 matching 9 bases. The read is 3 residues too short to cover the CDR3 end, so that end is filled in from the germline J gene. Germline trimming cut 3 bases from V and 2 bases from J; bases unmatched to any gene: 3. Germline-derived CDR1 and CDR2 are SGHRS and YFSETQ. The CDR3 is 14 residues long.

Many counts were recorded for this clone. The part of the CDR3 DNA that was read is TGTGCCAGTAGGGCAGATTCCTCCTACAATGAG. Translation gives CASRADSSYNE. The entire CDR3 protein is CASRADSSYNEQFF. V is TRBV19 and J is TRBJ2-1; no firm D call. The read stops 3 residues short of the end of the CDR3; the missing end is completed from the germline J gene. This CDR3 comprises 14 residues. Trimming left V 6 bases short and J 0 bases short, with 9 bases between. CDR1 is LNHDA and CDR2 is SQIVND in the germline V gene (reference sequence).

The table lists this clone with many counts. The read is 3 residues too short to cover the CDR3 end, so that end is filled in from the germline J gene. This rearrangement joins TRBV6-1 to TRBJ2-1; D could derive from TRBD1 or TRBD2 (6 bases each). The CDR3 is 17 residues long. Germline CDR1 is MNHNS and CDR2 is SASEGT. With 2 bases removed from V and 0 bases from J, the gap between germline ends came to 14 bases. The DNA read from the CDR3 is TGTGCCAGCAGTGAACATGCGGGACATAGCTCCTACAATGAG. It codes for CASSEHAGHSSYNE. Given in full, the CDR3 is CASSEHAGHSSYNEQFF.

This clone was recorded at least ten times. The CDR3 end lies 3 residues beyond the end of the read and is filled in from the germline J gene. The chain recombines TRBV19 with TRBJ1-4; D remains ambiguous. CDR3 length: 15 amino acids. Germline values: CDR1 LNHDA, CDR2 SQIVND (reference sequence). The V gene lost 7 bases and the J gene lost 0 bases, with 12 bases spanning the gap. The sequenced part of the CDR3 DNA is TGTGCCAGTAAGGAACAGAGTGCAACTAATGAAAAA. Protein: CASKEQSATNEK. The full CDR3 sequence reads CASKEQSATNEKLFF. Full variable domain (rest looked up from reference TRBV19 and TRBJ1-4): DGGITQSPKYLFRKEGQNVTLSCEQNLNHDAMYWYRQDPGQGLRLIYYSQIVNDFQKGDIAEGYSVSREKKESFPLTVTSAQKNPTAFYLCASKEQSATNEKLFFGSGTQLSVL.

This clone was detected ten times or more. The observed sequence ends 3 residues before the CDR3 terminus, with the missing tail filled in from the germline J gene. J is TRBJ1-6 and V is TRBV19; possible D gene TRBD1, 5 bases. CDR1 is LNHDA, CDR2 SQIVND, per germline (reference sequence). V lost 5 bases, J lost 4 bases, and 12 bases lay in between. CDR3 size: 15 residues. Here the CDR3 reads CASSRQGAYNSPLHF. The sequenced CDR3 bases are TGTGCCAGTAGTCGCCAGGGAGCTTATAATTCACCC.

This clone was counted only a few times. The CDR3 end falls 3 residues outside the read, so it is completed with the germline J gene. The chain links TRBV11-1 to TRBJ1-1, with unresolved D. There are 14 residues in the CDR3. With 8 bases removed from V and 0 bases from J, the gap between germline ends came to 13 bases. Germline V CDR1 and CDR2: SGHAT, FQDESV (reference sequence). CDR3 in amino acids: CASGTKVMNTEAFF. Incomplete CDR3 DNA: TGTGCCAGCGGCACTAAGGTAATGAACACTGAA.

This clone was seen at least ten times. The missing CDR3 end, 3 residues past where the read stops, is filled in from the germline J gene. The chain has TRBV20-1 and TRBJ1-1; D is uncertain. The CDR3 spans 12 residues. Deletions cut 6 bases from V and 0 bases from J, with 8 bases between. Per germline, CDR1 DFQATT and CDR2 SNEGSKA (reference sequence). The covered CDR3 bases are TGCAGTGCCCCAGACATGAACACTGAA. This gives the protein CSAPDMNTE. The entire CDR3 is CSAPDMNTEAFF.

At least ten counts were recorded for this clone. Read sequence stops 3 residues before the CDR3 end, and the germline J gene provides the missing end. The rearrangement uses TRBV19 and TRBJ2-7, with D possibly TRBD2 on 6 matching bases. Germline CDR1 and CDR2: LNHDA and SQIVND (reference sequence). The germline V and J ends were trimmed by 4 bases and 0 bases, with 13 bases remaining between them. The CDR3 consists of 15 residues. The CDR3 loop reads CASSTWDSSSYEQYF. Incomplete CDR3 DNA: TGTGCCAGTAGTACCTGGGACTCCAGCTCCTACGAG.

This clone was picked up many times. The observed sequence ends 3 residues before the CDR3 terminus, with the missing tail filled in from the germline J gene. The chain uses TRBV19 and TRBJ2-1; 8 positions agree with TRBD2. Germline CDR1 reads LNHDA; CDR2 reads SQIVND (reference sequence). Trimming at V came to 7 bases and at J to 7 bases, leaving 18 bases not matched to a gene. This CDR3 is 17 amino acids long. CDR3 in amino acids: CASMDLRGSSGPNEQFF. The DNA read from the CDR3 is TGTGCCAGTATGGATTTGAGGGGGTCTAGCGGGCCGAATGAG. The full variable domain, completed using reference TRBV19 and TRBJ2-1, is DGGITQSPKYLFRKEGQNVTLSCEQNLNHDAMYWYRQDPGQGLRLIYYSQIVNDFQKGDIAEGYSVSREKKESFPLTVTSAQKNPTAFYLCASMDLRGSSGPNEQFFGPGTRLTVL.

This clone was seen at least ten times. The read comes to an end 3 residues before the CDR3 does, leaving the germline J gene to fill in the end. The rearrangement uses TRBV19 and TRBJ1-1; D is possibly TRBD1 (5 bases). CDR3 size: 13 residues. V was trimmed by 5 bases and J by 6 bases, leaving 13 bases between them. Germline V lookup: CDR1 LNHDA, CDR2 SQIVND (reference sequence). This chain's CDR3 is CASSQGGYSEAFF. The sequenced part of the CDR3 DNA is TGTGCCAGTAGTCAGGGAGGATACTCTGAA.

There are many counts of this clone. The CDR3 DNA, read in part, is TGTGCCAGTAGTATCCCTAGGCGGGCCGCATACAATGAG. Translated, it gives CASSIPRRAAYNE. The full-length CDR3 reads as CASSIPRRAAYNEQFF. J is TRBJ2-1 and V is TRBV19, with a weak D call TRBD2 (5 bases). The read terminates 3 residues before the CDR3 end, so the remaining end is supplied by the germline J gene. The V gene's germline CDR1 is LNHDA and CDR2 SQIVND (reference sequence). CDR3 length: 16 residues. Trimming removed 3 bases at V and 4 bases at J, with 16 bases between.

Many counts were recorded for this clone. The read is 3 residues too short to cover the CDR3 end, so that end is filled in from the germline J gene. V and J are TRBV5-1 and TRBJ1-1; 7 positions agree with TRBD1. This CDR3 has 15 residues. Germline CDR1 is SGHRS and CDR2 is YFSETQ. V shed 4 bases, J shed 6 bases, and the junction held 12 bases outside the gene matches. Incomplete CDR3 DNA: TGCGCCAGCAGCCCCCAAACAGGGGAATCTTCTGAA. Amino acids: CASSPQTGESSE. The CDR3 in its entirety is CASSPQTGESSEAFF.